A selection of T cell receptor beta chains follows, all from one sample in a study of blood T cell repertoires in COVID-19. Assay used: immunoSEQ multiplex PCR; TCRdb lists only in-frame clones, some missing. The data show 30,000 to 35,000 clones, with around 73% seen just once and approximately 7% held by the top ten. Sequencing used peripheral blood. The receptors come from a woman aged 55-69 years with acute or convalescent COVID-19. The CDR3 runs from the conserved cysteine through the conserved F or W. The order of the fields is D gene, clone size, J gene, V gene, CDR3 protein, CDR3 DNA. A D gene is named only where the DNA matches it firmly. Clone size is stated in some rows and not others, as once, few, many or a class when expanded.

d_gene: TRBD1; abundance: .; j_gene: TRBJ1-1; v_gene: TRBV6-1; CDR3aa: CASSEPGQMNTEAFF; CDR3nt: TGTGCCAGCAGTGAACCGGGACAGATGAACACTGAAGCTTTCTTT
d_gene: TRBD1; abundance: .; j_gene: TRBJ2-2; v_gene: TRBV6-6; CDR3aa: CASSLWTGVTGELFF; CDR3nt: TGTGCCAGCAGCCTGTGGACAGGGGTCACCGGGGAGCTGTTTTTT
d_gene: TRBD1; abundance: once; j_gene: TRBJ1-2; v_gene: TRBV27; CDR3aa: CASSYWDRDFSGYTF; CDR3nt: TGTGCCAGCAGTTATTGGGACAGGGATTTTAGTGGCTACACCTTC
d_gene: .; abundance: .; j_gene: TRBJ2-6; v_gene: TRBV3-1/TRBV3-2; CDR3aa: CASSPTGTGANVLTF; CDR3nt: TGTGCCAGCAGCCCTACAGGGACTGGGGCCAACGTCCTGACTTTC
d_gene: .; abundance: .; j_gene: TRBJ1-4; v_gene: TRBV4-1; CDR3aa: CASSQDGGGNEKLFF; CDR3nt: TGCGCCAGCAGCCAAGATGGGGGAGGTAATGAAAAACTGTTTTTT
d_gene: .; abundance: .; j_gene: TRBJ2-1; v_gene: TRBV5-1; CDR3aa: CASSHTTGYNEQFF; CDR3nt: TGCGCCAGCAGCCACACTACGGGATACAATGAGCAGTTCTTC
d_gene: .; abundance: .; j_gene: TRBJ1-2; v_gene: TRBV28; CDR3aa: CASSLTGYGYTF; CDR3nt: TGTGCCAGCAGTTTAACGGGGTATGGCTACACCTTC
d_gene: TRBD1; abundance: .; j_gene: TRBJ2-7; v_gene: TRBV6-1; CDR3aa: CASSQPGQGLVEQYF; CDR3nt: TGTGCCAGCAGCCAACCGGGACAGGGGTTGGTCGAGCAGTACTTC
d_gene: .; abundance: .; j_gene: TRBJ2-1; v_gene: TRBV7-2; CDR3aa: CASKLGSYNEQFF; CDR3nt: TGTGCCAGCAAACTAGGGTCCTACAATGAGCAGTTCTTC
d_gene: TRBD1; abundance: .; j_gene: TRBJ1-3; v_gene: TRBV30; CDR3aa: CACGRGPGNTIYF; CDR3nt: TGTGCCTGCGGCAGGGGGCCTGGAAACACCATATATTTT
d_gene: .; abundance: .; j_gene: TRBJ2-2; v_gene: TRBV11-3; CDR3aa: CASSLGGRDTGELFF; CDR3nt: TGTGCCAGCAGCTTAGGAGGCAGGGACACCGGGGAGCTGTTTTTT
d_gene: TRBD2; abundance: .; j_gene: TRBJ2-1; v_gene: TRBV5-1; CDR3aa: CASSIREAYNEQFF; CDR3nt: TGCGCCAGCTCCATCCGGGAGGCATACAATGAGCAGTTCTTC
d_gene: .; abundance: .; j_gene: TRBJ1-2; v_gene: TRBV6-5; CDR3aa: CASSQGGGVSYGYTF; CDR3nt: TGTGCCAGCAGCCAGGGAGGTGGAGTGTCCTATGGCTACACCTTC
d_gene: .; abundance: .; j_gene: TRBJ2-2; v_gene: TRBV27; CDR3aa: CASSLDKNTGELFF; CDR3nt: TGTGCCAGCAGTTTGGACAAAAACACCGGGGAGCTGTTTTTT
d_gene: .; abundance: .; j_gene: TRBJ1-4; v_gene: TRBV6-5; CDR3aa: CASSYFQDYEKLFF; CDR3nt: TGTGCCAGCAGTTACTTCCAGGACTATGAAAAACTGTTTTTT
d_gene: TRBD2; abundance: once; j_gene: TRBJ2-3; v_gene: TRBV5-1; CDR3aa: CASSILPSGGFTDTQYF; CDR3nt: TGCGCCAGCAGCATTCTCCCTAGCGGGGGTTTCACAGATACGCAGTATTTT
d_gene: .; abundance: .; j_gene: TRBJ2-1; v_gene: TRBV6-6; CDR3aa: CASSYRTEYNEQFF; CDR3nt: TGTGCCAGCAGTTACAGGACTGAGTACAATGAGCAGTTCTTC
d_gene: .; abundance: .; j_gene: TRBJ2-3; v_gene: TRBV29-1; CDR3aa: CSVEAGLGDTQYF; CDR3nt: TGCAGCGTTGAGGCAGGGTTGGGAGATACGCAGTATTTT
d_gene: .; abundance: few; j_gene: TRBJ2-7; v_gene: TRBV5-5; CDR3aa: CASSGRGGVYEQYF; CDR3nt: TGTGCCAGCAGCGGGAGAGGCGGGGTATACGAGCAGTACTTC
d_gene: .; abundance: .; j_gene: TRBJ2-7; v_gene: TRBV2; CDR3aa: CASVGQTYEQYF; CDR3nt: TGTGCCAGCGTCGGACAGACCTACGAGCAGTACTTC
d_gene: .; abundance: few; j_gene: TRBJ1-2; v_gene: TRBV28; CDR3aa: CASSFRLVYGYTF; CDR3nt: TGTGCCAGCAGTTTCCGTCTCGTCTATGGCTACACCTTC
d_gene: TRBD1; abundance: .; j_gene: TRBJ1-2; v_gene: TRBV30; CDR3aa: CAWSVGQGGVVTF; CDR3nt: TGTGCCTGGAGTGTCGGACAGGGGGGGGTGGTCACCTTC
d_gene: TRBD2; abundance: .; j_gene: TRBJ2-5; v_gene: TRBV10-2; CDR3aa: CASLETSGVSGQQETQYF; CDR3nt: TGCGCCAGCCTGGAGACTAGCGGGGTGAGTGGGCAACAAGAGACCCAGTACTTC
d_gene: .; abundance: few; j_gene: TRBJ2-7; v_gene: TRBV2; CDR3aa: CASSGTRESGVEQYF; CDR3nt: TGTGCCAGCAGTGGGACCCGGGAAAGTGGGGTCGAGCAGTACTTC
d_gene: .; abundance: .; j_gene: TRBJ2-2; v_gene: TRBV6-2/TRBV6-3; CDR3aa: CASSYSRRLNTGELFF; CDR3nt: TGTGCCAGCAGTTACTCGAGGAGACTGAACACCGGGGAGCTGTTTTTT
d_gene: TRBD1; abundance: .; j_gene: TRBJ2-7; v_gene: TRBV5-1; CDR3aa: CASSPGTGVYYEQYF; CDR3nt: TGCGCCAGCAGCCCCGGGACAGGGGTGTACTACGAGCAGTACTTC
d_gene: .; abundance: .; j_gene: TRBJ1-2; v_gene: TRBV5-1; CDR3aa: CASSSRVNYGYTF; CDR3nt: TGCGCCAGCAGTTCCAGGGTGAACTATGGCTACACCTTC
d_gene: .; abundance: .; j_gene: TRBJ1-2; v_gene: TRBV3-1/TRBV3-2; CDR3aa: CASSQELGLGYTF; CDR3nt: TGTGCCAGCAGCCAAGAGTTGGGGCTTGGCTACACCTTC
d_gene: TRBD1; abundance: .; j_gene: TRBJ1-2; v_gene: TRBV6-4; CDR3aa: CASSAGGGYGYTF; CDR3nt: TGTGCCAGCAGTGCAGGGGGAGGCTATGGCTACACCTTC
d_gene: TRBD1; abundance: few; j_gene: TRBJ1-5; v_gene: TRBV19; CDR3aa: CASRRSTGSPQHF; CDR3nt: TGTGCCAGTAGGAGGTCGACAGGGTCGCCCCAGCATTTT
d_gene: .; abundance: .; j_gene: TRBJ1-5; v_gene: TRBV15; CDR3aa: CATSRVVSQPQHF; CDR3nt: TGTGCCACCAGCAGAGTGGTGAGTCAGCCCCAGCATTTT
d_gene: .; abundance: .; j_gene: TRBJ1-2; v_gene: TRBV19; CDR3aa: CASTYGTREWKGYTF; CDR3nt: TGTGCCAGTACATACGGGACACGGGAATGGAAAGGCTACACCTTC
d_gene: .; abundance: once; j_gene: TRBJ2-2; v_gene: TRBV9; CDR3aa: CASSVVTDTGELFF; CDR3nt: TGTGCCAGCAGCGTAGTTACAGACACCGGGGAGCTGTTTTTT
d_gene: .; abundance: .; j_gene: TRBJ2-7; v_gene: TRBV2; CDR3aa: CASSGPGLTYEQYF; CDR3nt: TGTGCCAGCAGTGGACCGGGACTGACCTACGAGCAGTACTTC
d_gene: TRBD2; abundance: .; j_gene: TRBJ2-1; v_gene: TRBV9; CDR3aa: CASSVRGVDEQFF; CDR3nt: TGTGCCAGCAGCGTACGGGGGGTGGATGAGCAGTTCTTC
d_gene: TRBD1; abundance: .; j_gene: TRBJ2-1; v_gene: TRBV2; CDR3aa: CASSEEGGVSNEQFF; CDR3nt: TGTGCCAGCAGTGAAGAAGGGGGCGTAAGCAATGAGCAGTTCTTC
d_gene: TRBD2; abundance: .; j_gene: TRBJ2-3; v_gene: TRBV6-5; CDR3aa: CASLTGGAWDTQYF; CDR3nt: TGTGCCAGCCTCACCGGGGGGGCCTGGGATACGCAGTATTTT
d_gene: TRBD1; abundance: .; j_gene: TRBJ1-6; v_gene: TRBV28; CDR3aa: CASSLQGANSPLHF; CDR3nt: TGTGCCAGCAGTTTACAGGGGGCGAATTCACCCCTCCACTTT
d_gene: TRBD1; abundance: .; j_gene: TRBJ1-5; v_gene: TRBV27; CDR3aa: CASSEGQGARNQPQHF; CDR3nt: TGTGCCAGCAGTGAGGGACAGGGGGCCCGCAATCAGCCCCAGCATTTT
d_gene: TRBD2; abundance: .; j_gene: TRBJ2-5; v_gene: TRBV3-1/TRBV3-2; CDR3aa: CASSQIAGKETQYF; CDR3nt: TGTGCCAGCAGCCAAATAGCGGGGAAGGAGACCCAGTACTTC
d_gene: .; abundance: .; j_gene: TRBJ2-1; v_gene: TRBV29-1; CDR3aa: CSHSKRQETVFNEQFF; CDR3nt: TGCAGCCATTCAAAGAGACAGGAAACCGTATTCAATGAGCAGTTCTTC
d_gene: .; abundance: .; j_gene: TRBJ2-7; v_gene: TRBV3-1/TRBV3-2; CDR3aa: CASSQGVRGWEQYF; CDR3nt: TGTGCCAGCAGCCAGGGGGTCCGGGGGTGGGAGCAGTACTTC
d_gene: .; abundance: .; j_gene: TRBJ2-7; v_gene: TRBV3-1/TRBV3-2; CDR3aa: CASSRSLVEQYF; CDR3nt: TGTGCCAGCAGCCGATCACTGGTCGAGCAGTACTTC
d_gene: TRBD2; abundance: .; j_gene: TRBJ2-3; v_gene: TRBV5-5; CDR3aa: CASSLASLAGGQDTQYF; CDR3nt: TGTGCCAGCAGCTTGGCCTCCCTGGCGGGGGGGCAAGATACGCAGTATTTT
d_gene: TRBD2; abundance: .; j_gene: TRBJ2-7; v_gene: TRBV6-5; CDR3aa: CASSRTGTRNEQYF; CDR3nt: TGTGCCAGCAGTCGAACCGGGACTAGGAACGAGCAGTACTTC
d_gene: .; abundance: .; j_gene: TRBJ2-6; v_gene: TRBV24-1; CDR3aa: CATSDSAGEGANVLTF; CDR3nt: TGTGCCACCAGTGATTCGGCCGGAGAGGGGGCCAACGTCCTGACTTTC
d_gene: .; abundance: .; j_gene: TRBJ2-1; v_gene: TRBV10-1; CDR3aa: CASSESGADNEQFF; CDR3nt: TGCGCCAGCAGCGAAAGTGGAGCGGATAATGAGCAGTTCTTC
d_gene: .; abundance: .; j_gene: TRBJ2-2; v_gene: TRBV5-6; CDR3aa: CASSLGQVVLSGELFF; CDR3nt: TGTGCCAGCAGCTTGGGGCAGGTTGTGTTATCCGGGGAGCTGTTTTTT
d_gene: .; abundance: .; j_gene: TRBJ1-1; v_gene: TRBV7-9; CDR3aa: CASRPQGNTEAFF; CDR3nt: TGTGCCAGCAGGCCGCAGGGGAACACTGAAGCTTTCTTT
d_gene: TRBD1; abundance: .; j_gene: TRBJ1-3; v_gene: TRBV5-1; CDR3aa: CASSRSDSSDRADTIYF; CDR3nt: TGCGCCAGCAGCAGAAGCGACTCGTCGGACAGGGCGGACACCATATATTTT
d_gene: TRBD1; abundance: .; j_gene: TRBJ1-2; v_gene: TRBV10-3; CDR3aa: CAISEGTGIGYGYTF; CDR3nt: TGTGCCATCAGTGAGGGGACAGGGATCGGCTATGGCTACACCTTC
d_gene: .; abundance: .; j_gene: TRBJ1-3; v_gene: TRBV19; CDR3aa: CASSMSGPGNTIYF; CDR3nt: TGTGCCAGTAGTATGTCGGGTCCTGGAAACACCATATATTTT
d_gene: .; abundance: .; j_gene: TRBJ2-7; v_gene: TRBV2; CDR3aa: CASSQSYEQYF; CDR3nt: TGTGCCAGCAGCCAATCATACGAGCAGTACTTC
d_gene: TRBD1; abundance: .; j_gene: TRBJ2-2; v_gene: TRBV5-1; CDR3aa: CASSAGQGITGELFF; CDR3nt: TGCGCCAGCAGCGCTGGACAGGGAATCACCGGGGAGCTGTTTTTT
d_gene: .; abundance: .; j_gene: TRBJ2-7; v_gene: TRBV3-1/TRBV3-2; CDR3aa: CASSQDLSYEQYF; CDR3nt: TGTGCCAGCAGCCAAGACCTCTCCTACGAGCAGTACTTC